A selection of T cell receptor beta chains follows, all from one sample in a study of T cells after yellow fever vaccination. TCRdb re-called the 5' RACE reads through MiXCR, storing one row per CDR3 protein. The sample carries around 320,000 distinct CDR3 sequences, around 9.3% recorded once. The sequenced sample was CD4+ T cells sorted from PBMCs, obtained 5 days after the yellow fever booster vaccination. The receptors derive from a young man who received the YFV17D yellow fever vaccine. CDR3s include the opening cysteine and the closing phenylalanine or tryptophan. Each record gives: CDR3 protein, CDR3 DNA, J gene, clone size, D gene, V gene. The D gene is left open where the match is weak. A clone size is listed for some rows: how often the clone was seen (once, few, many), or a class if it is expanded.

cdr3_aa: CASSDRDSHQETQYF
cdr3_nt: TGTGCCAGCAGTGACCGGGACAGCCATCAAGAGACCCAGTACTTC
j_call: TRBJ2-5
clone_size: few
d_call: TRBD1
v_call: TRBV6-2/TRBV6-3

cdr3_aa: CASSSRNKQSEAFF
cdr3_nt: TGTGCCAGCAGTTCGAGGAACAAACAAAGTGAAGCTTTCTTT
j_call: TRBJ1-1
clone_size: few
d_call: -
v_call: TRBV6-6

cdr3_aa: CASSQDGVGDQPQHF
cdr3_nt: TGTGCCAGCAGCCAAGACGGCGTAGGAGATCAGCCCCAGCATTTT
j_call: TRBJ1-5
clone_size: many
d_call: -
v_call: TRBV4-2

cdr3_aa: CASSEYSYDDEQYF
cdr3_nt: TGCGCCAGCAGTGAGTATTCCTACGACGACGAGCAGTACTTC
j_call: TRBJ2-7
clone_size: -
d_call: -
v_call: TRBV10-2

cdr3_aa: CASSPNRGSTGELFF
cdr3_nt: TGTGCCAGCAGCCCTAACCGGGGGAGTACCGGGGAGCTGTTTTTT
j_call: TRBJ2-2
clone_size: -
d_call: -
v_call: TRBV7-9

cdr3_aa: CSAIHSETGTEAFF
cdr3_nt: TGCAGTGCTATCCATTCCGAAACTGGCACTGAAGCTTTCTTT
j_call: TRBJ1-1
clone_size: -
d_call: -
v_call: TRBV20-1

cdr3_aa: CASSVGQEKNIQYF
cdr3_nt: TGTGCCAGCAGCGTCGGACAGGAGAAAAACATTCAGTACTTC
j_call: TRBJ2-4
clone_size: few
d_call: TRBD1
v_call: TRBV9

cdr3_aa: CASSVGLPSSGANVLTF
cdr3_nt: TGTGCCAGCTCAGTTGGCTTGCCGAGCTCTGGGGCCAACGTCCTGACTTTC
j_call: TRBJ2-6
clone_size: few
d_call: -
v_call: TRBV18

cdr3_aa: CATGGQHEQYF
cdr3_nt: TGTGCCACCGGGGGGCAGCACGAGCAGTACTTC
j_call: TRBJ2-7
clone_size: few
d_call: -
v_call: TRBV6-6

cdr3_aa: CAISELGNTEAFF
cdr3_nt: TGTGCCATCAGTGAGTTGGGGAACACTGAAGCTTTCTTT
j_call: TRBJ1-1
clone_size: many
d_call: -
v_call: TRBV10-3

cdr3_aa: CASSATRTGELFF
cdr3_nt: TGTGCCAGCAGTGCGACTCGCACCGGGGAGCTGTTTTTT
j_call: TRBJ2-2
clone_size: -
d_call: -
v_call: TRBV2

cdr3_aa: CASSPAGPGNTIYF
cdr3_nt: TGTGCCAGCAGCCCCGCTGGACCTGGAAACACCATATATTTT
j_call: TRBJ1-3
clone_size: few
d_call: -
v_call: TRBV7-2

cdr3_aa: CSVNRGVYTEAFF
cdr3_nt: TGCAGCGTGAATCGGGGGGTATACACTGAAGCTTTCTTT
j_call: TRBJ1-1
clone_size: many
d_call: -
v_call: TRBV29-1

cdr3_aa: CASSDSQGWGPLHF
cdr3_nt: TGTGCCAGCAGTGATTCGCAGGGGTGGGGACCCCTCCACTTT
j_call: TRBJ1-6
clone_size: -
d_call: -
v_call: TRBV2

cdr3_aa: CASSVRASGFEQYF
cdr3_nt: TGTGCCAGCAGCGTCCGGGCCTCTGGGTTCGAGCAGTACTTC
j_call: TRBJ2-7
clone_size: -
d_call: -
v_call: TRBV7-9

cdr3_aa: CASSPSPGYGYTF
cdr3_nt: TGTGCCAGCAGCCCCTCCCCAGGATATGGCTACACCTTC
j_call: TRBJ1-2
clone_size: -
d_call: -
v_call: TRBV7-2

cdr3_aa: CASSGGQGQAFF
cdr3_nt: TGTGCCAGCAGTGGGGGACAGGGCCAAGCTTTCTTT
j_call: TRBJ1-1
clone_size: -
d_call: TRBD1
v_call: TRBV28

cdr3_aa: CASSLGPQGADEAFF
cdr3_nt: TGCGCCAGCAGCTTGGGCCCACAGGGGGCCGATGAAGCTTTCTTT
j_call: TRBJ1-1
clone_size: many
d_call: TRBD1
v_call: TRBV5-1

cdr3_aa: CASSSNVRGYSGANVLTF
cdr3_nt: TGTGCCAGCAGCTCCAACGTTCGAGGGTACTCTGGGGCCAACGTCCTGACTTTC
j_call: TRBJ2-6
clone_size: few
d_call: -
v_call: TRBV7-2

cdr3_aa: CASSVGAVSSYNEQFF
cdr3_nt: TGTGCCAGCAGCGTGGGGGCGGTAAGCTCCTACAATGAGCAGTTCTTC
j_call: TRBJ2-1
clone_size: -
d_call: -
v_call: TRBV7-2

cdr3_aa: CAISVGGNEQFF
cdr3_nt: TGTGCCATCAGTGTAGGAGGCAATGAGCAGTTCTTC
j_call: TRBJ2-1
clone_size: -
d_call: -
v_call: TRBV10-3

cdr3_aa: CASSYSRSGVERFF
cdr3_nt: TGTGCCAGCAGTTACTCGAGATCCGGGGTTGAGCGGTTCTTC
j_call: TRBJ2-1
clone_size: -
d_call: -
v_call: TRBV6-5

cdr3_aa: CASSKIAGGPDTQYF
cdr3_nt: TGTGCCAGCAGTAAGATAGCGGGGGGACCAGATACGCAGTATTTT
j_call: TRBJ2-3
clone_size: few
d_call: TRBD2
v_call: TRBV6-4

cdr3_aa: CASLAGVVSYEQYF
cdr3_nt: TGTGCCAGCCTAGCGGGGGTTGTCTCCTACGAGCAGTACTTC
j_call: TRBJ2-7
clone_size: few
d_call: TRBD2
v_call: TRBV2

cdr3_aa: CASSLSAAGAGNTIYF
cdr3_nt: TGCGCCAGCAGCCTGTCCGCCGCGGGGGCTGGAAACACCATATATTTT
j_call: TRBJ1-3
clone_size: few
d_call: -
v_call: TRBV4-3

cdr3_aa: CATSDSSGAQETQYF
cdr3_nt: TGTGCCACCAGTGATTCTAGCGGAGCTCAAGAGACCCAGTACTTC
j_call: TRBJ2-5
clone_size: few
d_call: TRBD2
v_call: TRBV24-1

cdr3_aa: CAIRQGLGSGNTIYF
cdr3_nt: TGTGCCATAAGACAGGGTCTCGGCTCTGGAAACACCATATATTTT
j_call: TRBJ1-3
clone_size: many
d_call: TRBD1
v_call: TRBV10-3

cdr3_aa: CASSPRQGGQPQHF
cdr3_nt: TGTGCCAGCAGCCCAAGACAGGGAGGACAGCCCCAGCATTTT
j_call: TRBJ1-5
clone_size: few
d_call: TRBD1
v_call: TRBV7-2

cdr3_aa: CASSYSAASGNTIYF
cdr3_nt: TGTGCCAGCAGTTACTCGGCCGCTTCTGGAAACACCATATATTTT
j_call: TRBJ1-3
clone_size: -
d_call: -
v_call: TRBV6-5

cdr3_aa: CASSLGAASPYGYTF
cdr3_nt: TGTGCCAGCAGCTTAGGAGCAGCTTCCCCCTATGGCTACACCTTC
j_call: TRBJ1-2
clone_size: few
d_call: -
v_call: TRBV11-2

cdr3_aa: CASSPQGYSNEKLFF
cdr3_nt: TGTGCCAGCAGCCCGCAGGGTTACTCTAATGAAAAACTGTTTTTT
j_call: TRBJ1-4
clone_size: few
d_call: -
v_call: TRBV7-9

cdr3_aa: CASSMDGPRTQYF
cdr3_nt: TGTGCCAGTAGTATGGATGGACCTCGGACCCAGTACTTC
j_call: TRBJ2-5
clone_size: few
d_call: -
v_call: TRBV19

cdr3_aa: CSVSDREVGTGELFF
cdr3_nt: TGCAGTGTTTCGGACAGGGAAGTCGGCACCGGGGAGCTGTTTTTT
j_call: TRBJ2-2
clone_size: -
d_call: TRBD1
v_call: TRBV20-1

cdr3_aa: CASSEVGAAYNEQFF
cdr3_nt: TGTGCCAGCAGCGAAGTCGGGGCGGCGTACAATGAGCAGTTCTTC
j_call: TRBJ2-1
clone_size: few
d_call: -
v_call: TRBV25-1

cdr3_aa: CASSSYRERNEQFF
cdr3_nt: TGTGCCAGCAGCTCATACAGGGAAAGGAATGAGCAGTTCTTC
j_call: TRBJ2-1
clone_size: -
d_call: -
v_call: TRBV5-6

cdr3_aa: CSASFRVPEAFF
cdr3_nt: TGCAGTGCTAGCTTCAGGGTCCCTGAAGCTTTCTTT
j_call: TRBJ1-1
clone_size: few
d_call: -
v_call: TRBV20-1

cdr3_aa: CASSLGGGRNEQFF
cdr3_nt: TGCGCCAGCAGCTTGGGAGGCGGAAGGAATGAGCAGTTCTTC
j_call: TRBJ2-1
clone_size: many
d_call: -
v_call: TRBV5-1

cdr3_aa: CASSATGGRHNEQFF
cdr3_nt: TGTGCCAGCAGCGCGACAGGGGGCAGGCACAATGAGCAGTTCTTC
j_call: TRBJ2-1
clone_size: -
d_call: TRBD1
v_call: TRBV9

cdr3_aa: CASSHSPDRGFTPQHF
cdr3_nt: TGTGCCAGCAGCCACTCCCCGGACAGGGGGTTTACGCCCCAGCATTTT
j_call: TRBJ1-5
clone_size: few
d_call: TRBD1
v_call: TRBV7-9

cdr3_aa: CASSQDSRDRGLHGYTF
cdr3_nt: TGCGCCAGCAGCCAAGATAGCCGGGACAGGGGGCTGCACGGCTACACCTTC
j_call: TRBJ1-2
clone_size: many
d_call: TRBD1
v_call: TRBV4-3

cdr3_aa: CASSSDRGRDEQYF
cdr3_nt: TGTGCCAGCAGCTCAGACAGGGGGCGAGACGAGCAGTACTTC
j_call: TRBJ2-7
clone_size: -
d_call: TRBD1
v_call: TRBV11-2

cdr3_aa: CACSQDSYSNQPQHF
cdr3_nt: TGTGCCTGCTCTCAGGACAGCTATAGCAATCAGCCCCAGCATTTT
j_call: TRBJ1-5
clone_size: -
d_call: -
v_call: TRBV30

cdr3_aa: CASSLVGGSETGELFF
cdr3_nt: TGCGCCAGCAGCTTGGTCGGGGGGTCGGAGACCGGGGAGCTGTTTTTT
j_call: TRBJ2-2
clone_size: few
d_call: TRBD2
v_call: TRBV5-1

cdr3_aa: CASSFQRGGNNEQFF
cdr3_nt: TGTGCCAGCAGCTTCCAGCGGGGGGGTAACAATGAGCAGTTCTTC
j_call: TRBJ2-1
clone_size: -
d_call: TRBD2
v_call: TRBV7-2

cdr3_aa: CASSRAGSGANVLTF
cdr3_nt: TGTGCCAGCAGCCGGGCGGGGTCTGGGGCCAACGTCCTGACTTTC
j_call: TRBJ2-6
clone_size: -
d_call: -
v_call: TRBV7-9

cdr3_aa: CASSPRGTENSPLHF
cdr3_nt: TGTGCCAGCTCACCTAGAGGGACAGAGAATTCACCCCTCCACTTT
j_call: TRBJ1-6
clone_size: -
d_call: TRBD1
v_call: TRBV18

cdr3_aa: CATSRDGGVLERAFF
cdr3_nt: TGTGCCACCAGCAGAGATGGGGGCGTACTTGAGCGTGCTTTCTTT
j_call: TRBJ1-1
clone_size: few
d_call: -
v_call: TRBV15

cdr3_aa: CASSPERGTNSPLHF
cdr3_nt: TGTGCCAGCTCACCAGAGAGGGGGACTAATTCACCCCTCCACTTT
j_call: TRBJ1-6
clone_size: -
d_call: -
v_call: TRBV18

cdr3_aa: CASSQEGSNPYNEQFF
cdr3_nt: TGTGCCAGCAGCCAGGAGGGGAGTAACCCCTACAATGAGCAGTTCTTC
j_call: TRBJ2-1
clone_size: few
d_call: -
v_call: TRBV5-4

cdr3_aa: CASTNRLTEAFF
cdr3_nt: TGTGCCAGCACCAACAGACTGACTGAAGCTTTCTTT
j_call: TRBJ1-1
clone_size: few
d_call: -
v_call: TRBV6-2/TRBV6-3

cdr3_aa: CASSQVGTGGEKLFF
cdr3_nt: TGCGCCAGCAGCCAAGTTGGGACAGGGGGTGAAAAACTGTTTTTT
j_call: TRBJ1-4
clone_size: few
d_call: TRBD1
v_call: TRBV4-1

cdr3_aa: CASSPSWSGNTIYF
cdr3_nt: TGTGCCAGCAGTCCCTCGTGGTCTGGAAACACCATATATTTT
j_call: TRBJ1-3
clone_size: few
d_call: -
v_call: TRBV7-6

cdr3_aa: CASSQWQDRGAEAFF
cdr3_nt: TGTGCCAGCAGCCAATGGCAGGACAGGGGCGCTGAAGCTTTCTTT
j_call: TRBJ1-1
clone_size: few
d_call: TRBD1
v_call: TRBV3-1

cdr3_aa: CASSPHPPSGDTEAFF
cdr3_nt: TGTGCCAGCAGCCCCCACCCCCCTAGTGGGGACACTGAAGCTTTCTTT
j_call: TRBJ1-1
clone_size: few
d_call: -
v_call: TRBV3-1

cdr3_aa: CASSLAREKETQYF
cdr3_nt: TGCGCCAGCAGCTTGGCAAGGGAGAAAGAGACCCAGTACTTC
j_call: TRBJ2-5
clone_size: -
d_call: -
v_call: TRBV5-1

cdr3_aa: CASRGQTYGYTF
cdr3_nt: TGCGCCAGTAGAGGGCAGACCTATGGCTACACCTTC
j_call: TRBJ1-2
clone_size: few
d_call: -
v_call: TRBV10-2

cdr3_aa: CASSSGQFQETQYF
cdr3_nt: TGTGCCAGCAGTTCCGGACAGTTCCAAGAGACCCAGTACTTC
j_call: TRBJ2-5
clone_size: few
d_call: -
v_call: TRBV6-5

cdr3_aa: CASGVAYNSPLHF
cdr3_nt: TGTGCCAGTGGGGTCGCCTATAATTCACCCCTCCACTTT
j_call: TRBJ1-6
clone_size: few
d_call: -
v_call: TRBV12-3/TRBV12-4

cdr3_aa: CASSRGGTGALTDTQYF
cdr3_nt: TGTGCCAGCAGCCGGGGCGGGACAGGGGCACTCACAGATACGCAGTATTTT
j_call: TRBJ2-3
clone_size: many
d_call: TRBD1
v_call: TRBV5-4

cdr3_aa: CATRRGGDTYGYTF
cdr3_nt: TGTGCCACCCGACGGGGAGGGGACACTTATGGCTACACCTTC
j_call: TRBJ1-2
clone_size: few
d_call: -
v_call: TRBV6-5